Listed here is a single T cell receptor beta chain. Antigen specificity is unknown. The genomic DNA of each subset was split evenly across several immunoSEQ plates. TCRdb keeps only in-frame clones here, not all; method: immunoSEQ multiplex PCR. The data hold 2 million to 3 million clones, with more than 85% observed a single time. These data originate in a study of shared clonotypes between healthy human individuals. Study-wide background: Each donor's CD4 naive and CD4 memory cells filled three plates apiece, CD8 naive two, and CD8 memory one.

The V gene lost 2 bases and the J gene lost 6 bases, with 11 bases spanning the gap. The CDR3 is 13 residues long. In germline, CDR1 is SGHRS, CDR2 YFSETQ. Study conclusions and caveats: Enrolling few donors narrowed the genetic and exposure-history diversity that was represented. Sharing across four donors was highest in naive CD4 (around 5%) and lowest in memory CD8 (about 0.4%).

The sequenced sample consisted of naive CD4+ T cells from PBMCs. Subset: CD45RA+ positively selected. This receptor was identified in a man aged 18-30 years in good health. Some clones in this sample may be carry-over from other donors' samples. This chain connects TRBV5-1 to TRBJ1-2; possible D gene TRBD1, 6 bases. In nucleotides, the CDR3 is TGCGCCAGCAGCTTATACAGGGTAGATGGCTACACCTTC. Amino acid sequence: CASSLYRVDGYTF.